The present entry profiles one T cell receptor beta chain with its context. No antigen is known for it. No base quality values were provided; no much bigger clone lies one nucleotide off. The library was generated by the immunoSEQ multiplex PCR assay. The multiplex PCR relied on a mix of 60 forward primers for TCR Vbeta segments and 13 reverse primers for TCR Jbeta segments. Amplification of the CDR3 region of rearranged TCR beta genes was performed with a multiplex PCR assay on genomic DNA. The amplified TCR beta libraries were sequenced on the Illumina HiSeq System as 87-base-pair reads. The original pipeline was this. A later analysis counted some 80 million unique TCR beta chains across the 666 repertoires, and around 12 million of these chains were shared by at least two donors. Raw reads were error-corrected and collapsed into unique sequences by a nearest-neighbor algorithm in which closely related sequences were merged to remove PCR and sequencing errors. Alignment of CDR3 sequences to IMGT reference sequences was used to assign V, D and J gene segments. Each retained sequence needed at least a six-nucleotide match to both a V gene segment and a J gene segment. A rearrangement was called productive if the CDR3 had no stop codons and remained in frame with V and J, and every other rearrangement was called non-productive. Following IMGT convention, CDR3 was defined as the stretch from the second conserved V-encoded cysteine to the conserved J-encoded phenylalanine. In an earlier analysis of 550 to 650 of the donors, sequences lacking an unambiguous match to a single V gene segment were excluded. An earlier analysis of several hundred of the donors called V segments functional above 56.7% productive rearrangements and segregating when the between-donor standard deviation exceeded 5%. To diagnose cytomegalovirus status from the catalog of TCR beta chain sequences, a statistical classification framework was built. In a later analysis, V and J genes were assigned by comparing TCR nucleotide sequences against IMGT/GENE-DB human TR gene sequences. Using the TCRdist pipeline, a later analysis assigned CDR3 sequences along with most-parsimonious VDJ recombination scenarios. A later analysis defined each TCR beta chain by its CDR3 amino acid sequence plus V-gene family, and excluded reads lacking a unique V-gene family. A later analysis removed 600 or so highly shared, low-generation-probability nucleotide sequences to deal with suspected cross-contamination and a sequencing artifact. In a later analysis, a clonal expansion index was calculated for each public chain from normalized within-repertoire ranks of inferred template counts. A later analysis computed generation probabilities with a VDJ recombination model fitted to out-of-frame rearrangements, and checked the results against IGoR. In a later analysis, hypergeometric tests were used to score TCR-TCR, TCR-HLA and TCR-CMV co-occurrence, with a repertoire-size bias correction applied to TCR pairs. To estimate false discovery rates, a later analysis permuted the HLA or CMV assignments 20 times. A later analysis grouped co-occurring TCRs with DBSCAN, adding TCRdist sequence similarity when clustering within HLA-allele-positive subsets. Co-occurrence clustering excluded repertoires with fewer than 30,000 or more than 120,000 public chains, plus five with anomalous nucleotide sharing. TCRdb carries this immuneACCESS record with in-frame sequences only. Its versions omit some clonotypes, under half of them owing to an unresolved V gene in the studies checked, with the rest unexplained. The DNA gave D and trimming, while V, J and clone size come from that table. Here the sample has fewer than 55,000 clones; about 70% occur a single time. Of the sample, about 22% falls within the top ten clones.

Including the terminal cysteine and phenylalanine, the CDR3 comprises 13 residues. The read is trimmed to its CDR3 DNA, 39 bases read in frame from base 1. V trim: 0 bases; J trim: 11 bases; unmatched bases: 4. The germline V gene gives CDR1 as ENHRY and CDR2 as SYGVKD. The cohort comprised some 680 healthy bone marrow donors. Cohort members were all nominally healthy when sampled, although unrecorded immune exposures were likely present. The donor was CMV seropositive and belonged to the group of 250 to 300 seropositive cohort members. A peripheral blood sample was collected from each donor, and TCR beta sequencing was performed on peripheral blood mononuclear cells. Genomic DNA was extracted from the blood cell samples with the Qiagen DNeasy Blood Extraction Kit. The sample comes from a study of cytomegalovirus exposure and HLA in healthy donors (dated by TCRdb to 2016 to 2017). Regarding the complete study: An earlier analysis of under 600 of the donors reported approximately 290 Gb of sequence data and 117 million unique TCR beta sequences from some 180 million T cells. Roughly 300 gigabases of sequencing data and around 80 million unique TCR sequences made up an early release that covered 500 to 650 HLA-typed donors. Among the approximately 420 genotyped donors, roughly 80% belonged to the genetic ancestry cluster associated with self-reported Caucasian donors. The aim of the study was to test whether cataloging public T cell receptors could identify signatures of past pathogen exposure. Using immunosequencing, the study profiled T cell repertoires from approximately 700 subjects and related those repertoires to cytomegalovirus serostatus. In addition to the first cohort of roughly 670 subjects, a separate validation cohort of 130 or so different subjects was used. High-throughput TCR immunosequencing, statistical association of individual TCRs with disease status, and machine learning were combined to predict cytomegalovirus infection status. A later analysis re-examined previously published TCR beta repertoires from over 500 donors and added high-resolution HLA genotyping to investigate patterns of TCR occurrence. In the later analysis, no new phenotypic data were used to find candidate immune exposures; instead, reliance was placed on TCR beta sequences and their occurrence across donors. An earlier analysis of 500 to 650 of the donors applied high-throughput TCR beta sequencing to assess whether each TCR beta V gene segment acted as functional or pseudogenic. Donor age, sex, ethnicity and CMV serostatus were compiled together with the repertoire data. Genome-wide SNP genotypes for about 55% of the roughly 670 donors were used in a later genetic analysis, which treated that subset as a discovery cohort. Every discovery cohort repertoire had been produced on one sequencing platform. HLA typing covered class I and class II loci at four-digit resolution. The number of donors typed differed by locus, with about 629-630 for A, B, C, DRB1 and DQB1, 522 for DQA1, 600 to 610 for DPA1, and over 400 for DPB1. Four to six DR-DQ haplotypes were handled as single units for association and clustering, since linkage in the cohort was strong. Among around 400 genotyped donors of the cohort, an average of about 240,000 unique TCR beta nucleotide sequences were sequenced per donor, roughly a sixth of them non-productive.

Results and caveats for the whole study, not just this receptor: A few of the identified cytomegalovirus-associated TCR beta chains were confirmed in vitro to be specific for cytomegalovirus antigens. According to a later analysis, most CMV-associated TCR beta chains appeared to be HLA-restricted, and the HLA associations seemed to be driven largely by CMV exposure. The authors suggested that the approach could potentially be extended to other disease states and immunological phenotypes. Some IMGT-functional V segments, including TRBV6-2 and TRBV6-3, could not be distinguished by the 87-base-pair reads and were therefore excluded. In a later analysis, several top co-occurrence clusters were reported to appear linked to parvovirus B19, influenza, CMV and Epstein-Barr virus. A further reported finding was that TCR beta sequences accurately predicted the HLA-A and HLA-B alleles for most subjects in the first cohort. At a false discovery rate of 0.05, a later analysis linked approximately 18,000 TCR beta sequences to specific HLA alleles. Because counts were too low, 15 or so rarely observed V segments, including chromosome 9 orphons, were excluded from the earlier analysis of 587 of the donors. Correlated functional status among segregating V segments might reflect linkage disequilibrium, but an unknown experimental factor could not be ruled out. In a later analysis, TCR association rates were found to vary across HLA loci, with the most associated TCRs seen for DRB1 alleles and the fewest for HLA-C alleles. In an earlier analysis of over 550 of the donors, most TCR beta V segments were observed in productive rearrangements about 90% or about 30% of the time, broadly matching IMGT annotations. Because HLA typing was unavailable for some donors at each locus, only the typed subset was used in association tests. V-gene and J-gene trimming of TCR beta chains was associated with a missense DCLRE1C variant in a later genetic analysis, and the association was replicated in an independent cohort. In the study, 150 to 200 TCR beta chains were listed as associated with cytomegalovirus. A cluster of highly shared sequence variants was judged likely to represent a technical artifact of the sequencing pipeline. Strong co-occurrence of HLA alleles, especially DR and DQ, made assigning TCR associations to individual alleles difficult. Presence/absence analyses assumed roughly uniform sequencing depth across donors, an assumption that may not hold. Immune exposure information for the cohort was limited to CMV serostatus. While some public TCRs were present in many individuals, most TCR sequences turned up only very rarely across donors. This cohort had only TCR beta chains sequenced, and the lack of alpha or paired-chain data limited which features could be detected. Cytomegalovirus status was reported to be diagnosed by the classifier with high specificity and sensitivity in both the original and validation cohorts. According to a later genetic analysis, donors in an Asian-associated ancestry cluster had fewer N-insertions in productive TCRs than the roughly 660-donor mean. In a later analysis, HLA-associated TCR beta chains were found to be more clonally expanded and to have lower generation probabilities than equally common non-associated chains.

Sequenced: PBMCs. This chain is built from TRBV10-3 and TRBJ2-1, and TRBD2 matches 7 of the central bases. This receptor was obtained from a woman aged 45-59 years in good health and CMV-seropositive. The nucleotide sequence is TGTGCCATCAGTGAGTCGACTAGCCCGAAGCAGTTCTTC. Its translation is CAISESTSPKQFF.